This T cell receptor (beta chain) was captured in a study of T cell responses to AZD1222 COVID-19 vaccine. General study results and limits: Donors were mostly white British, more females; clonal diversity possibly underestimated. Once two AZD1222 doses were given, Spike-specific TCR breadth and depth went up. Variant regions that are unmutated are reportedly the target of nearly half of spike-specific TCRs. Researchers took repertoire samples only after the peak T cell response had come.

A word on this clone: The antigen is unknown.

V was cut by 2 bases and J by 2 bases, with 8 bases left in between. Germline V lookup: CDR1 SGHDT, CDR2 YYEEEE. The CDR3 contains 14 residues. The data were produced by immunoSEQ multiplex PCR, yet TCRdb's version contains in-frame clones alone and is incomplete. The table lists fewer than 70,000 clones, about four fifths of them singletons. The source material was peripheral blood, sampled 28 days after the second AZD1222 dose. This clonotype was obtained from an adult who received the AZD1222 COVID-19 vaccine. The chain couples TRBV5-6 to TRBJ2-4; possibly TRBD1 for D (5 bases). The CDR3 region is CASSLGATKNIQYF. For the CDR3, the DNA is TGTGCCAGCAGCTTAGGGGCCACCAAAAACATTCAGTACTTC.